Below, 21 T cell receptor beta chains from the same sample are listed, as sequenced in a study of OX40 agonist ivuxolimab in advanced cancers. Measured with immunoSEQ multiplex PCR; TCRdb has only the in-frame clones, and not every one. The sample has about 64,000 clones, around 90% seen once. The source material was CD4+ or CD8+ T cells sorted from blood, sampled in a trial of the OX40 agonist ivuxolimab. The receptors shown here come from an adult with an advanced solid tumor such as melanoma, head and neck, liver or kidney cancer.

The J gene is TRBJ2-7, the V gene TRBV5-1, with 10 bases fitting TRBD2. Looked up from germline, CDR1 is SGHRS and CDR2 is YFSETQ. CDR3 length: 17 amino acids. Trimming took 0 bases from V and 0 from J; bases not matched to a gene: 6. The CDR3, as DNA: TGCGCCAGCAGCTTGGACAGGACTAGCGGATTCTCCTACGAGCAGTACTTC. This sequence encodes CASSLDRTSGFSYEQYF.

The J gene is TRBJ2-5, the V gene TRBV2; tentatively, D is TRBD1 (7 bases). Germline values: CDR1 SNHLY, CDR2 FYNNEI. This CDR3 has 13 residues. Trimming took 8 bases from V and 3 from J, leaving 13 bases between them. The CDR3 loop reads CASAGQNKETQYF. CDR3 sequence (DNA): TGTGCCAGCGCGGGACAGAATAAAGAGACCCAGTACTTC.

The chain combines TRBV6-1 with TRBJ2-1, with 10 bases aligning to TRBD2. Germline CDR1 reads MNHNS; CDR2 reads SASEGT. The CDR3 is 15 amino acids. V shed 5 bases, J shed 4 bases, and the junction held 5 bases outside the gene matches. The DNA for the CDR3 is TGTGCCAGCAGTAATAGCGGGGGGCATTACAATGAGCAGTTCTTC. Translated: CASSNSGGHYNEQFF.

This clone occurred once. The chain employs TRBV7-2 and TRBJ2-2, with TRBD1 as a possible D gene (6 bases). This CDR3 region has 14 residues. Trimming pared 5 bases from V and 6 bases from J, leaving 13 bases between. The germline V gene has CDR1 SGHTA and CDR2 FQGNSA. The CDR3, as DNA: TGTGCCAGCAGCGCCCGGACAGTTCCCGGGGAGCTGTTTTTT. Its protein is CASSARTVPGELFF. Drawing the rest from reference TRBV7-2 and TRBJ2-2, the complete variable domain is GAGVSQSPSNKVTEKGKDVELRCDPISGHTALYWYRQSLGQGLEFLIYFQGNSAPDKSGLPSDRFSAERTGGSVSTLTIQRTQQEDSAVYLCASSARTVPGELFFGEGSRLTVL.

The V and J genes are TRBV4-1 and TRBJ2-5; D is unclear. V lost 0 bases to trimming and J lost 9 bases, with 14 bases between them. Germline V lookup: CDR1 MGHRA, CDR2 YSYEKL. The CDR3 totals 14 residues. The CDR3 DNA follows: TGCGCCAGCAGCCAAGACCAGGCCCTTGGGCCCCAGTACTTC. This sequence encodes CASSQDQALGPQYF.

The rearrangement links TRBV30 to TRBJ2-5; 7 bases are shared with TRBD2. This CDR3 is 13 amino acids long. Germline loops: CDR1 GTSNPN, CDR2 SVGIG (reference sequence). Trimming took 5 bases from V and 4 from J; bases not matched to a gene: 7. The CDR3 DNA reads TGTGCCTGGGCTGGGGGGGGGTCAGAGACCCAGTACTTC. Encoded protein: CAWAGGGSETQYF.

This clone was observed a few times. The chain is built from TRBV11-3 and TRBJ1-1; TRBD1 is a possible D gene (6 bases). V was shortened by 8 bases and J by 3 bases, with 13 bases between the two germline ends. Germline values: CDR1 SGHNT, CDR2 YENEEA. The CDR3 consists of 13 residues. CDR3 amino acids: CASGRQADTEAFF. In DNA, the CDR3 is TGTGCCAGCGGACGACAGGCGGACACTGAAGCTTTCTTT.

The rearrangement joins TRBV6-5 to TRBJ2-3; tentatively, D is TRBD1 (5 bases). Germline loops: CDR1 MNHEY, CDR2 SVGAGI. V was pared by 0 bases and J by 1 base, with 8 bases between. The CDR3 covers 15 residues. DNA of the CDR3: TGTGCCAGCAGTTACTCAGGGGAACGCACAGATACGCAGTATTTT. Translating it yields CASSYSGERTDTQYF.

The gene calls are TRBV10-3 and TRBJ2-1; 14 bases fit TRBD2. The V and J ends lost 4 bases and 8 bases, in that order; junction bases with no gene match: 10. The CDR3 consists of 17 residues. Germline lookup yields CDR1 ENHRY and CDR2 SYGVKD. The CDR3 coding sequence is TGTGCCATCAGTGGTAGAACGGGACTAGCGGGAGTGGATGAGCAGTTCTTC. The encoded protein is CAISGRTGLAGVDEQFF.

This sequence joins TRBV19 and TRBJ1-3; D call uncertain. V lost 4 bases to trimming and J lost 1 base, with 14 bases between them. The CDR3 runs to 16 residues. Germline CDR1 and CDR2: LNHDA and SQIVND (reference sequence). The chain's CDR3 is CASSKSGRASGNTIYF. Written as DNA, the CDR3 is TGTGCCAGTAGTAAATCTGGGCGGGCGTCTGGAAACACCATATATTTT.

The chain links TRBV5-4 to TRBJ2-1; 7 positions agree with TRBD1. V shed 2 bases and J 7 bases; nucleotides not matched to a gene: 6. The germline V gene encodes CDR1 SGHNT and CDR2 YYREEE (reference sequence). The CDR3 has 14 residues. CDR3 DNA: TGTGCCAGCAGCTTAGGTAGCAGGGGGAATGAGCAGTTCTTC. As protein: CASSLGSRGNEQFF.

This clone was counted a few times. This rearrangement joins TRBV7-9 to TRBJ2-7; TRBD1 matches at 11 bases. After removal of 5 bases from V and 7 bases from J, the junction contained 19 bases not matched to a gene. Germline V gene data show CDR1 as SEHNR and CDR2 as FQNEAQ (reference sequence). The CDR3 spans 18 residues. The CDR3 here is CASSPPTGQGAPSGEQYF. CDR3 DNA sequence: TGTGCCAGCAGCCCCCCAACCGGACAGGGGGCTCCCTCGGGTGAGCAGTACTTC.

This clone was detected only once. This rearrangement joins TRBV5-1 to TRBJ2-7; 8 nucleotides line up with TRBD1. V shed 6 bases and J 6 bases; nucleotides not matched to a gene: 8. Germline V gives CDR1 SGHRS, CDR2 YFSETQ. This CDR3 has 13 residues. The CDR3 DNA is TGCGCCAGCACTAGGACAGGGATAGGCGAGCAGTACTTC. Translation gives CASTRTGIGEQYF.

The CDR3 loop is CASSRADSYNEQFF. For the CDR3, the DNA is TGTGCCAGCTCACGAGCGGACTCCTACAATGAGCAGTTCTTC. The chain uses TRBV18 and TRBJ2-1; tentatively, D is TRBD2 (5 bases). This CDR3 is 14 amino acids long. V lost 4 bases to trimming and J lost 0 bases, with 7 bases between them. CDR1 is KGHSH, CDR2 LQKENI, per germline.

The chain is built from TRBV10-3 and TRBJ1-6; 10 nucleotides match TRBD1. The CDR3 is made up of 13 amino acids. V was clipped by 6 bases and J by 8 bases; unmatched bases: 1. CDR1 and CDR2 (germline): ENHRY, SYGVKD. The DNA for the CDR3 is TGTGCCATCAGAGGGACAGGGGATTCACCCCTCCACTTT. It is translated as CAIRGTGDSPLHF.

V is TRBV5-1 and J is TRBJ2-3, with 10 bases fitting TRBD2. J gave up 0 bases and V 0 bases, and 4 bases lay outside the gene matches. Looked up from germline, CDR1 is SGHRS and CDR2 is YFSETQ. The CDR3 runs to 17 residues. The CDR3: CASSLDPAGGSTDTQYF. The DNA of the CDR3 is TGCGCCAGCAGCTTGGATCCAGCGGGAGGGAGCACAGATACGCAGTATTTT.

This clone was recorded a few times. The chain joins TRBV29-1 to TRBJ1-4, with a possible D match to TRBD1 (5 bases). Germline CDR1 is SQVTM and CDR2 is ANQGSEA. V was cut by 0 bases and J by 8 bases, with 13 bases left in between. This CDR3 is built from 14 residues. The CDR3 sequence is CSVEEGPSGEKLFF. CDR3 sequence (DNA): TGCAGCGTTGAAGAGGGACCCTCAGGGGAAAAACTGTTTTTT.

The chain uses TRBV2 and TRBJ1-1; D call uncertain. V lost 3 bases and J 1 base, leaving 9 bases between the germline ends. Germline V lookup: CDR1 SNHLY, CDR2 FYNNEI. The CDR3 runs 14 residues. The CDR3 reads CASSDRFTNTEAFF. In DNA form, the CDR3 reads TGTGCCAGCAGTGATCGGTTCACGAACACTGAAGCTTTCTTT.

The rearrangement links TRBV10-3 to TRBJ2-3, with 10 positions matching TRBD2. The germline V gene encodes CDR1 ENHRY and CDR2 SYGVKD. The CDR3 contains 14 residues. V trimming: 10 bases; J trimming: 4 bases; junction bases outside the gene matches: 8. CDR3 DNA sequence: TGTGCCACCGGGACTAGCGATATATCAGATACGCAGTATTTT. Its protein product is CATGTSDISDTQYF.

V is TRBV2 and J is TRBJ2-2; 11 bases line up with TRBD2. CDR3 length equals 17 residues. Looked up from germline, CDR1 is SNHLY and CDR2 is FYNNEI. The trim removed 4 bases at V and 3 bases at J, leaving 7 bases unmatched. CDR3 region: CASSVVAGGLDTGELFF. The CDR3 DNA sequence: TGTGCCAGCAGTGTGGTAGCGGGAGGGCTGGACACCGGGGAGCTGTTTTTT.

This chain joins TRBV7-2 and TRBJ2-3; 7 bases match TRBD2. The CDR3 contains 17 residues. Trimming cost V 1 base and J 0 bases; bases outside gene matches: 7. CDR1 is SGHTA and CDR2 is FQGNSA in the germline V gene. The CDR3 bases are TGTGCCAGCAGCTTAGGTTGGTCTAGCGGAAGCACAGATACGCAGTATTTT. Its protein is CASSLGWSSGSTDTQYF.